The sequence of this T cell receptor beta chain was determined in a study of T-cell memory formation after mild COVID-19. General study findings and limits: Mainly in CM and EM were contracting CD4+ clones; CD8+ were in EMRA. Clones that contracted from day 15 to 85 were balanced CD4/CD8, while later expanders leaned CD4+.

Germline values: CDR1 SGDLS, CDR2 YYNGEE. The CDR3 covers 16 residues. Trimming removed 6 bases from V and 2 bases from J, with 20 bases in between. On this clonotype itself: Its antigen is undetermined.

TCR alpha and TCR beta cDNA libraries with sample barcodes and UMIs came from 5'RACE using constant-segment primers. TCRdb processed the 5' RACE reads anew with MiXCR; each CDR3 protein has one entry. The table shows roughly 350,000 distinct CDR3 sequences, with roughly an eighth occurring only once. J is TRBJ2-5 and V is TRBV9; D possibly matches TRBD1 or TRBD2 (6 bases each). Sequencing was performed on PBMCs or a T cell subset sorted from them (not recorded which). The origin of this receptor is a man younger than 35 who had mild COVID-19 (a few samples of this study predate the infection). Cell type and time point are not known. CDR3 nucleotides: TGTGCCAGCAATTCCGCTCGGGGGCACTTTCAAGAGACCCAGTACTTC. As protein: CASNSARGHFQETQYF.